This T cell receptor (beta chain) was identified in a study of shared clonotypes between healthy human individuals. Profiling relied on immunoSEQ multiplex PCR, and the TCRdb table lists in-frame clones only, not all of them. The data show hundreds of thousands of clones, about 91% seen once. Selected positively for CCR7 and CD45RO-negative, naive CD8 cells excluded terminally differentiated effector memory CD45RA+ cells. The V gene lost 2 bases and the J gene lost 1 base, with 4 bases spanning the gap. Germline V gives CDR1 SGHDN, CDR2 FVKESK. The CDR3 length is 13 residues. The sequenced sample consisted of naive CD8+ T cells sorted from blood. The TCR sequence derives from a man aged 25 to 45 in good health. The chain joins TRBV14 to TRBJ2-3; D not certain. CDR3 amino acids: CASSQFRTDTQYF. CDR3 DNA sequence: TGTGCCAGCAGCCAATTTCGCACAGATACGCAGTATTTT.